These 21 T cell receptor beta chains came from one sample sequenced in a study of blood T cell repertoires in COVID-19. Data came from immunoSEQ multiplex PCR; TCRdb stores just in-frame clones and leaves some out. In the table there are roughly 280,000 clones, 70% to 90% of which are singletons. Sequencing was done on a sample of peripheral blood. These receptors originate from a woman between 70 and 85 years old with acute or convalescent COVID-19.

J is TRBJ1-1 and V is TRBV30; D is undetermined. In germline, CDR1 is GTSNPN, CDR2 SVGIG (reference sequence). V gave up 3 bases and J gave up 1 base, with 12 bases separating them. CDR3 length equals 14 residues. This CDR3 reads CAWRATPRNTEAFF. The CDR3 bases are TGTGCCTGGAGGGCAACACCACGGAACACTGAAGCTTTCTTT.

This chain uses TRBV4-1 with TRBJ1-3, with no clear D. Trimming left V 8 bases short and J 0 bases short, with 20 bases between. Germline V gene sequence: CDR1 MGHRA, CDR2 YSYEKL. This CDR3 region has 17 residues. CDR3 sequence reads: CASGPGNVPGSGNTIYF. As DNA, the CDR3 is TGCGCCAGCGGCCCCGGAAACGTACCGGGCTCTGGAAACACCATATATTTT.

The chain combines TRBV5-1 with TRBJ1-2; D gene unclear. The CDR3 covers 15 residues. Trimming took off 0 bases at V and 8 bases at J, with 17 bases between the two ends. CDR1 and CDR2 (germline): SGHRS, YFSETQ. CDR3 sequence reads: CASSLADSRGEGYTF. CDR3 in DNA: TGCGCCAGCAGCTTGGCGGACTCTCGAGGCGAAGGCTACACCTTC.

This clone appeared once. The chain has TRBV7-8 and TRBJ2-7; TRBD1 agrees at 8 bases. The CDR3 consists of 15 residues. Germline V gene data show CDR1 as SGHVS and CDR2 as FQNEAQ. Germline trimming cut 8 bases from V and 8 bases from J; bases unmatched to any gene: 17. In nucleotides, the CDR3 is TGTGCCAGCCAGCGTCTACCAGGGGGCTCAGCACAGCAGTACTTC. This encodes CASQRLPGGSAQQYF.

Here the CDR3 reads CASSLFRGNQPQHF. In DNA, the CDR3 is TGTGCCAGCAGCTTGTTTCGGGGCAATCAGCCCCAGCATTTT. The chain employs TRBV5-8 and TRBJ1-5; D remains ambiguous. The V end lost 1 base, the J end lost 2 bases, and 7 bases lay between the germline ends. Germline values: CDR1 SGHTS, CDR2 YDEGEE. CDR3 length equals 14 residues.

The chain links TRBV4-1 to TRBJ1-2, with 8 bases that match TRBD1. Germline assignment: CDR1 MGHRA and CDR2 YSYEKL. V trimming: 4 bases; J trimming: 6 bases; junction bases outside the gene matches: 7. This CDR3 spans 14 amino acids. CDR3 amino acids: CASSRQGAMNGYTF. The CDR3 coding sequence is TGCGCCAGCAGCCGCCAGGGGGCGATGAATGGCTACACCTTC.

This rearrangement joins TRBV5-5 to TRBJ1-5, with D perhaps matching TRBD1 (6 bases). From germline, CDR1 is SGHKS and CDR2 YYEKEE (reference sequence). This CDR3 comprises 16 residues. Between the trimmed V and J ends, which lost 3 bases and 3 bases, there was a span of 16 bases. The CDR3 coding sequence is TGTGCCAGCAGCTCCGGGGCAGGGGCCACCAATCAGCCCCAGCATTTT. Its translation: CASSSGAGATNQPQHF.

The chain has TRBV30 and TRBJ2-2, with 9 bases that match TRBD1. Germline V lookup: CDR1 GTSNPN, CDR2 SVGIG (reference sequence). Trimming cost V 3 bases and J 7 bases; bases outside gene matches: 3. The CDR3 covers 13 residues. The CDR3 DNA reads TGTGCCTGGAGACGACAGGGGGGCGGGGAGCTGTTTTTT. Amino acid sequence: CAWRRQGGGELFF. The whole variable domain, remainder taken from reference TRBV30 and TRBJ2-2, is SQTIHQWPATLVQPVGSPLSLECTVEGTSNPNLYWYRQAAGRGLQLLFYSVGIGQISSEVPQNLSASRPQDRQFILSSKKLLLSDSGFYLCAWRRQGGGELFFGEGSRLTVL.

This chain joins TRBV3-1 (or the pseudogene TRBV3-2) and TRBJ2-3; tentative D call: TRBD2 (5 bases). Deletions cut 3 bases from V and 4 bases from J, with 14 bases between. This CDR3 region has 15 residues. Germline V gives CDR1 LGHDT, CDR2 YNNKEL (reference sequence). The CDR3 sequence: CASSQGTSLADTQYF. The CDR3 DNA sequence: TGTGCCAGCAGCCAGGGAACTAGTTTAGCAGATACGCAGTATTTT.

The V and J genes are TRBV5-1 and TRBJ1-1; tentatively, D is TRBD1 (5 bases). Germline CDR1 is SGHRS and CDR2 is YFSETQ. Trimming shortened V by 4 bases and J by 5 bases, and 18 bases separated the two germline ends. The CDR3 totals 15 residues. This CDR3 reads CASSPLGGGGTEAFF. Written as DNA, the CDR3 is TGCGCCAGCAGCCCTTTGGGAGGCGGGGGGACTGAAGCTTTCTTT.

Points on this clone: The same CDR3 arises from other DNA sequences in this sample as well. The V gene is TRBV5-1, the J gene TRBJ1-1; tentatively, D is TRBD1 (6 bases). The CDR3 is 14 residues long. The V end lost 6 bases, the J end lost 3 bases, and 15 bases lay between the germline ends. The germline gives CDR1 SGHRS, CDR2 YFSETQ. The CDR3 DNA is TGCGCCAGCACCCTTCAGGGGTCGGACACTGAAGCTTTCTTT. Translating gives CASTLQGSDTEAFF.

The rearrangement joins TRBV5-1 to TRBJ1-1; TRBD1 might be the D (5 bases). The CDR3 length is 14 residues. V shed 2 bases and J shed 2 bases, with 10 bases lying between them. Germline V gene data show CDR1 as SGHRS and CDR2 as YFSETQ. CDR3: CASSFQGFNTEAFF. The DNA of the CDR3 is TGCGCCAGCAGCTTTCAGGGATTCAACACTGAAGCTTTCTTT.

The J gene is TRBJ1-5, the V gene TRBV21-1; the table's D gene call, TRBD1, was not cross checked with the DNA. TRBV21-1 is annotated as a pseudogene. The length of the CDR3 is 15 residues. CDR3 sequence: CASSRPDRGKQPQHF. CDR3 nucleotides: TGTGCCAGCAGCAGGCCGGACAGGGGAAAACAGCCCCAGCATTTT.

This chain joins TRBV7-2 and TRBJ2-2; weak D call: TRBD2 (6 bases). With 5 bases removed from V and 3 bases from J, the gap between germline ends came to 13 bases. Germline V gene data show CDR1 as SGHTA and CDR2 as FQGNSA. The CDR3 has 15 amino acids. This CDR3 is CASSQKAGYTGELFF. The CDR3 DNA is TGTGCCAGCAGCCAAAAGGCGGGGTACACCGGGGAGCTGTTTTTT.

The chain has TRBV11-2 and TRBJ2-6; D perhaps matches TRBD2 (6 bases). V shed 5 bases and J shed 0 bases, with 8 bases lying between them. CDR1 SGHAT and CDR2 FQNNGV come from the germline V gene. The CDR3 runs 15 residues. The CDR3 is CASSVGSSGANVLTF. The CDR3 nucleotides are TGTGCCAGCAGCGTCGGGAGCTCTGGGGCCAACGTCCTGACTTTC.

The chain employs TRBV5-4 and TRBJ2-7; TRBD2 might be the D (6 bases). The V end was cut by 0 bases, the J end by 1 base, with 8 bases between. The length of the CDR3 is 14 residues. Germline V lookup: CDR1 SGHNT, CDR2 YYREEE (reference sequence). This chain's CDR3 is CASSLAGRSYEQYF. In nucleotides, the CDR3 is TGTGCCAGCAGCTTGGCCGGGAGATCCTACGAGCAGTACTTC.

V usage is TRBV5-4 and J usage is TRBJ2-7; 10 bases are shared with TRBD1. CDR3 length: 16 residues. Germline loops: CDR1 SGHNT, CDR2 YYREEE (reference sequence). The J segment lost 0 bases and the V segment lost 0 bases, leaving 3 bases of the junction unmatched. The CDR3 spells CASSLGDRGFSYEQYF. The CDR3 DNA follows: TGTGCCAGCAGCTTGGGGGACAGGGGTTTCTCCTACGAGCAGTACTTC.

The V and J genes are TRBV13 and TRBJ1-1; no firm D call. Between the trimmed V and J ends, which lost 6 bases and 6 bases, there was a span of 11 bases. CDR1 is PRHDT, CDR2 FYEKMQ, per germline (reference sequence). There are 12 residues in the CDR3. For the CDR3, the DNA is TGTGCCAGCAGTTCCGTTAGCGCTGAAGCTTTCTTT. This translates into CASSSVSAEAFF.

The chain links TRBV15 to TRBJ2-3; a weak D match, TRBD2 (6 bases). This CDR3 comprises 15 residues. Germline V lookup: CDR1 LNHNV, CDR2 YYDKDF (reference sequence). V gave up 0 bases and J gave up 2 bases, with 9 bases separating them. CDR3 bases: TGTGCCACCAGCAGAGACGGGACTTCCACAGATACGCAGTATTTT. Amino acid sequence: CATSRDGTSTDTQYF.

The chain has TRBV4-2 and TRBJ1-2; the match to TRBD1 covers 7 bases. After removal of 10 bases from V and 4 bases from J, the junction contained 6 bases not matched to a gene. Germline CDR1 LGHNA, CDR2 YNFKEQ. The CDR3 is made up of 12 amino acids. CDR3 residues: CATSDRIYGYTF. The CDR3 DNA sequence: TGTGCCACCTCGGACAGGATCTATGGCTACACCTTC.

This clone was observed once. The chain couples TRBV3-1 (or the pseudogene TRBV3-2) to TRBJ1-4; D is undetermined. Trimming removed 2 bases at V and 7 bases at J, with 5 bases between. CDR1 LGHDT and CDR2 YNNKEL come from the germline V gene (reference sequence). The CDR3 contains 12 residues. Written as DNA, the CDR3 is TGTGCCAGCAGCCAAAGCTCTGAAAAACTGTTTTTT. This gives the protein CASSQSSEKLFF.